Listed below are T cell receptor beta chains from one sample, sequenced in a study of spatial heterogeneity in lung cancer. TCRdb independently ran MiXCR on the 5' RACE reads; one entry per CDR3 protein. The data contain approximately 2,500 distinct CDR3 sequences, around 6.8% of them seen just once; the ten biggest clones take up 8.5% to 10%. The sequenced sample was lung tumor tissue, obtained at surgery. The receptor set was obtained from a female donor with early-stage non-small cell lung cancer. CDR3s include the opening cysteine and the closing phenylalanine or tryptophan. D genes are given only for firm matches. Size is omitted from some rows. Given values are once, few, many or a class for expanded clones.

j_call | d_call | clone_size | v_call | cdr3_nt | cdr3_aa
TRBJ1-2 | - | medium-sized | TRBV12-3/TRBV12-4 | TGTGCCAGCAGCCCCCCCGCACCACTCTATGGCTACACCTTC | CASSPPAPLYGYTF
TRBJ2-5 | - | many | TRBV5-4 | TGTGCCAGCAGCCATGTGGGGCAGCAAGAGACCCAGTACTTC | CASSHVGQQETQYF
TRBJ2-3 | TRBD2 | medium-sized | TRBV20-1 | TGCAGTGCTAGAGTGCAGCGGGGGGGCGGCACAGATACGCAGTATTTT | CSARVQRGGGTDTQYF
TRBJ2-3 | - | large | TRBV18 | TGTGCCAGCTCACCATTCAGGGGCCCAGATACGCAGTATTTT | CASSPFRGPDTQYF
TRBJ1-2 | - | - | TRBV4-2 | TGTGCCAGCAGCCAAGCGAGGGACTATGGCTACACCTTC | CASSQARDYGYTF
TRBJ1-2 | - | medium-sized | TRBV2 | TGTGCCACACTTGAAGGGGGAGCGGGCTATGGCTACACCTTC | CATLEGGAGYGYTF
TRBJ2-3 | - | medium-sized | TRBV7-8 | TGTGCCAGCAGCTCTAGTTGGGGGTCAGATACGCAGTATTTT | CASSSSWGSDTQYF
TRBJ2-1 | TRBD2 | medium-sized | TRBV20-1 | TGCAGTGCTAGATTAGCGGGGGAGATTTACAATGAGCAGTTCTTC | CSARLAGEIYNEQFF
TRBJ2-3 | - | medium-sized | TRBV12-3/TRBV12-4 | TGTGCCAGCAGTTTAGGGGCTCTGTCGCGGGATACGCAGTATTTT | CASSLGALSRDTQYF
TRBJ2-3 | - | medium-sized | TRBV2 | TGTGCCAGCGGGATTGACACAGATACGCAGTATTTT | CASGIDTDTQYF
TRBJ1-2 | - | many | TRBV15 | TGTGCCACCAGCAGAGATGGAACTTACTATGGCTACACCTTC | CATSRDGTYYGYTF
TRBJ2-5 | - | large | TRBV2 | TGTGCCAGCAGTGACCCGGACAAGCAAGAGACCCAGTACTTC | CASSDPDKQETQYF
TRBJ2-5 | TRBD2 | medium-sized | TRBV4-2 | TGTGCCAGCAGCCAAGATGGACTAGCGGGGCGGGAGACCCAGTACTTC | CASSQDGLAGRETQYF
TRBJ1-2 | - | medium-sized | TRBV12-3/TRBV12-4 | TGTGCCAGCAGTCCGCAGGGTACATATGGCTACACCTTC | CASSPQGTYGYTF
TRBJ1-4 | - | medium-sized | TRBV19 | TGTGCCAGTAGAAGACAGCCGATACAGGGTACAGATGCAACTAATGAAAAACTGTTTTTT | CASRRQPIQGTDATNEKLFF
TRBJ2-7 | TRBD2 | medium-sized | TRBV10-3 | TGTGCCATCAGTGAGTCTGGGGGGGGTCCCTACGAGCAGTACTTC | CAISESGGGPYEQYF
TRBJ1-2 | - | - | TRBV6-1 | TGTGCCAGCAGTGAAGCTGTGGGGGGCTACTATGGCTACACCTTC | CASSEAVGGYYGYTF
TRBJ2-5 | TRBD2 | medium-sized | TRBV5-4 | TGTGCCAGCAGCTCCCCCAGCGGGGGGGCTAGGGAGACCCAGTACTTC | CASSSPSGGARETQYF
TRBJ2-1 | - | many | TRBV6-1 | TGTGCCAGCAGCCTGGGGACTCCCGGGGAGCAGTTCTTC | CASSLGTPGEQFF
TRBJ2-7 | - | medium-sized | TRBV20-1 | TGCAGTGCTAGTATCCGTGCAGGCCATTACGAGCAGTACTTC | CSASIRAGHYEQYF
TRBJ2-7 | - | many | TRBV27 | TGTGCCAGCAGTTCCGGGCCCTACGAGCAGTACTTC | CASSSGPYEQYF
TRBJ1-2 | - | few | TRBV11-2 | TGTGCCAGCAGCTCCGGGGGGGCAGATGGCTACACCTTC | CASSSGGADGYTF
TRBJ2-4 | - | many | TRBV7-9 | TGTGCCAGCAGCCTAGGGGACATTCAGTACTTC | CASSLGDIQYF
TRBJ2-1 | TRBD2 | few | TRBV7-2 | TGTGCCAGCAGCTCAAACGGGAGGAATGAGCAGTTCTTC | CASSSNGRNEQFF
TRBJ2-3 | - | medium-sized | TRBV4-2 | TGTGCCAGCACCTCCAGAGACCGGGGGGATACGCAGTATTTT | CASTSRDRGDTQYF
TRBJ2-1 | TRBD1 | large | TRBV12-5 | TGTGCTAGTGGTTTGGTACAGGGGGCCTACAATGAGCAGTTCTTC | CASGLVQGAYNEQFF
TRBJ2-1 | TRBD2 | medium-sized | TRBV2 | TGTGCCAGCAGTGAAGAGGCGGGGGGGGCCTACAATGAGCAGTTCTTC | CASSEEAGGAYNEQFF
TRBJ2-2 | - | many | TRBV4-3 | TGCGCCAGCAGCCAAGGGACAGCCTATGACACCGGGGAGCTGTTTTTT | CASSQGTAYDTGELFF
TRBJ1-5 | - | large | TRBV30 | TGTGCCTGGAGTGACAGGGTCAATCAGCCCCAGCATTTT | CAWSDRVNQPQHF
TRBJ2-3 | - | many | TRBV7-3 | TGTGCCAGCAGCCCCAGGGCGAGCGGCAGTAGCACAGATACGCAGTATTTT | CASSPRASGSSTDTQYF
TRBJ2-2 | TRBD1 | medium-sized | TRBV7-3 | TGTGCCAGCAGCTCCGGACAGGGTCACACCGGGGAGCTGTTTTTT | CASSSGQGHTGELFF
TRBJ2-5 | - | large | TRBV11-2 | TGTGCCAGCAGCTTAGCGGGGCTAGCTGGCGAGACCCAGTACTTC | CASSLAGLAGETQYF
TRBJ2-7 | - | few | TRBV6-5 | TGTGCCAGCAGTTACAAGGGGAGGCAGTACTTC | CASSYKGRQYF
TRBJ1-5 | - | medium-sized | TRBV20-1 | TGCAGTGCAGGGACCCTTCGGGGCAATCAGCCCCAGCATTTT | CSAGTLRGNQPQHF
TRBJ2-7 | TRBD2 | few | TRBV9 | TGTGCCAGCAGCGTGACTAGCGGGGACTTAGCCGAGCAGTACTTC | CASSVTSGDLAEQYF
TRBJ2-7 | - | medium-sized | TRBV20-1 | TGCAGTGCAACTAGGGGGGCCCCAACCTACGAGCAGTACTTC | CSATRGAPTYEQYF
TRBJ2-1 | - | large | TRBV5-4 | TGTGCCAGCAGCTCCCTCGATTCCCATGAGCAGTTCTTC | CASSSLDSHEQFF
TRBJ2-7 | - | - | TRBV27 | TGTGCCAGCAGTTTAAAACCTTCCGCCTACGAGCAGTACTTC | CASSLKPSAYEQYF
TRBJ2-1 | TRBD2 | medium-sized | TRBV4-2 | TGTGCCAGCAGCCAGTACTTAGGACTAGCGGGGGGATACAATGAGCAGTTCTTC | CASSQYLGLAGGYNEQFF
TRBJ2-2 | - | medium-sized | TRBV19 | TGTGCCAGTAAAAGTTCCGGCCCCTCTCGGGAGCTGTTTTTT | CASKSSGPSRELFF
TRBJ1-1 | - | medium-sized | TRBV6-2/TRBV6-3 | TGTGCCAGCAGTTACTCGAAAGGAGGGTCCACTGAAGCTTTCTTT | CASSYSKGGSTEAFF
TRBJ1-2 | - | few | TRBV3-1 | TGTGCCAGCAGCCTCAATACGGGAGGTATTGGCTACACCTTC | CASSLNTGGIGYTF
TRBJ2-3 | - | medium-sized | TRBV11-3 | TGTGCCAGCAGCTTGGACAGTAACACAGATACGCAGTATTTT | CASSLDSNTDTQYF
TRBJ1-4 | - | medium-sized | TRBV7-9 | TGTGCCAGCAGCTTAGCGCGGTTGGCAGTTGAAAAACTGTTTTTT | CASSLARLAVEKLFF
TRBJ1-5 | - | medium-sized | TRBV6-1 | TGTGCCAGCAGTGAGAAAGGTCGGACAGCGCGCAATCAGCCCCAGCATTTT | CASSEKGRTARNQPQHF
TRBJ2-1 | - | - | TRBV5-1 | TGCGCCAGCAGCTTGGCCATCCGGACCAATTACAATGAACAGTTCTTC | CASSLAIRTNYNEQFF
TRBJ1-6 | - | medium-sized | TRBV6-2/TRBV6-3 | TGTGCCAGCAGCAATGAGGGGTTTGGATCACCCCTCCACTTT | CASSNEGFGSPLHF
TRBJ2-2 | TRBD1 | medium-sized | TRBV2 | TGTGCCAGCCGTAGACAGGGGGTTGGGGAGCTGTTTTTT | CASRRQGVGELFF
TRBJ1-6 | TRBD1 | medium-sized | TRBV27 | TGTGCCAGCAGTCCCACTCCAGGGGGCGATTCACCCCTCCACTTT | CASSPTPGGDSPLHF
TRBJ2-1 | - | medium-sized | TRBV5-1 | TGCGCCAGCAGCCTAACCTCCGGGGGAGGGCAGTTCTTC | CASSLTSGGGQFF
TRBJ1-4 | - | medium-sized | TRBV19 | TGTGCCAGTAGTATTACTAGCGGGGCAACTAATGAAAAACTGTTTTTT | CASSITSGATNEKLFF
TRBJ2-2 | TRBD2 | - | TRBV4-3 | TGCGCCAGCAGCCAAGATCTTAGCGGGGGGGCCACCGGGGAGCTGTTTTTT | CASSQDLSGGATGELFF
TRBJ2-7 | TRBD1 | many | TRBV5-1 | TGCGCCAGCAGCTTGACAGGGGCAGACGAGCAGTACTTC | CASSLTGADEQYF
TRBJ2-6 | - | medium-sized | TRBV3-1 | TGTGCCAGCAGCCAAGGTGGCTCTGGGGCCAACGTCCTGACTTTC | CASSQGGSGANVLTF
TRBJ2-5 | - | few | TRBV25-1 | TGTGCCAGCAGTGATCCCGGCCGAGGGGAGACCCAGTACTTC | CASSDPGRGETQYF
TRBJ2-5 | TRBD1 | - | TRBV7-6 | TGTGCCAGCAGCTCGGGACAGCCGGAGGAGACCCAGTACTTC | CASSSGQPEETQYF
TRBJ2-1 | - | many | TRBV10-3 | TGTGCCATCAGTGAGCTGGATGAGCAGTTCTTC | CAISELDEQFF